The entry that follows covers one T cell receptor beta chain sequence. Its antigen is not known. The authors extracted RNA and reverse transcribed it into cDNA as the sequencing template. Here immunoSEQ multiplex PCR was the method, and the copy in TCRdb shows in-frame clones only, minus some. Of some 220,000 clones listed, about 58% are singletons. The data stem from a study of CD8+ T cells in alopecia areata. Whole-study context: Tofacitinib therapy lasting 6 to 18 months was followed by 6 months off drug.

Whole-study results and caveats: Patients shared TCRs less clearly than mice did, possibly owing to HLA. While patients received tofacitinib, many expanded lesional clones remained present in scalp and blood.

Treatment here: oral pan-JAK inhibitor, 5-10 mg twice daily. The germline V gene has CDR1 GTSNPN and CDR2 SVGIG (reference sequence). This CDR3 has 12 amino acids. The germline V and J ends were trimmed by 1 base and 6 bases, with 10 bases remaining between them. The specimen was CD4+ T cells sorted from blood, collected at week 4, from a patient treated with tofacitinib. The chain combines TRBV30 with TRBJ2-7; D perhaps matches TRBD1 (5 bases). The clonotype comes from a human donor with alopecia areata. CDR3 bases: TGTGCCTGGAGTGGGACATTGTCCGAGCAGTACTTC. Translation: CAWSGTLSEQYF.